This T cell receptor beta chain was captured in a study of T-cell reconstitution after alpha-beta-depleted transplantation in children (TCRdb year 2016). Some background on the complete study: Using TCR repertoire profiling, the study followed T-cell immune reconstitution in a quantitative way in children after TCRalphabeta/CD19-depleted allogeneic hematopoietic cell transplantation. Overall results and qualifications from the work: Hyperexpanded clone frequencies declined over subsequent months; after one year, T-cell counts and TCRbeta diversity were mostly attributed to newly produced T cells. In some patients, the high TCRbeta diversity seen at day 60 was put down to recipient T cells and intrathymic progenitors that had survived conditioning. The apparently early alphabetaT-cell count recovery about two months after transplant was reportedly dependent on only several hundred rapidly expanded clones derived from non-depleted graft cells.

In light of the paper, this sample's treatment or condition label describes: allogeneic hematopoietic cell transplantation with graft depleted of TCRalphabeta T cells and CD19 B cells. TCRalphabeta/CD19-depleted allogeneic hematopoietic cell grafts were given to the transplant recipients, all of whom were children. The library came from PCR. The listed sequencing device is Illumina HiSeq 2500. To normalize quantification of the TCRbeta repertoire, the TCR libraries were built with molecular barcoding that relied on unique molecular identifiers. In-frame beta chains were kept once TCRdb had trimmed the public reads at Q25 with fastp and called clones with MiXCR. Here each entry gathers all rows of one CDR3 protein and keeps the most common genes and DNA. The sample includes about 600,000 distinct CDR3 sequences, with more than 20% observed a single time. Together, the top ten hold roughly 14% of the sample.

On this clonotype: The specificity of this receptor is unknown. Base qualities are not provided; no much larger clone lies one nucleotide away.

V was cut back by 5 bases and J by 2 bases, leaving a gap of 10 bases between them. For CDR1 and CDR2, the germline V gene lists SNHLY and FYNNEI. The CDR3 contains 13 residues, cysteine and phenylalanine counted. Solely the CDR3 DNA is kept, with 39 bases framed from the first base. The sequence derives from a boy in the first two years of life who had a stem cell transplant for acute myeloid leukemia, so the T cells may come from the graft donor. Sequencing used PBMCs, mostly from graft donor cells, obtained 360 days after TCRalphabeta/CD19-depleted stem cell transplant. This chain is built from TRBV2 and TRBJ2-7; a weak D assignment points to TRBD2 (5 bases agree). The CDR3 loop reads CASSYDGTYEQYF. DNA sequence: TGTGCCAGCAGTTACGACGGGACCTACGAGCAGTACTTC.